This TCR beta chain is drawn from a study of neurological immune-mediated disorders. As to time point: longitudinal time-point 2. TCRdb re-called the 5' RACE reads with MiXCR, one entry per CDR3 protein. The sample yields over 55,000 distinct CDR3 sequences, more than 8% seen once. This clonotype was found many times. CDR3 length equals 12 residues. Looked up from germline, CDR1 is DFQATT and CDR2 is SNEGSKA (reference sequence). V lost 3 bases, J lost 6 bases, and 10 bases lay in between. Sequencing input: PBMCs. This TCR was recovered from a man aged 25-40 years in good health. The J gene is TRBJ2-3, the V gene TRBV20-1, with D hard to call. The CDR3 sequence is CSARVSQDTQYF. CDR3 nucleotides: TGCAGTGCTAGGGTTAGCCAGGATACGCAGTATTTT.